This section outlines one TCR beta chain sequence together with its context. Sequencing used immunoSEQ multiplex PCR; TCRdb keeps in-frame clones, though not all of them. This table holds 75,000 to 80,000 clones, over 75% found once. These data originate in a study of T cell changes during pregnancy in multiple sclerosis. Specimen: peripheral blood, collected before pregnancy. The TCR was taken from a female donor with multiple sclerosis, enrolled in a pregnancy study.

The CDR3 DNA reads TGCGCCAGCAGCCAAGCGTTGAGGGGGGGGACCCAGTACTTC. Translated: CASSQALRGGTQYF. This sequence joins TRBV4-3 and TRBJ2-5, with D possibly matching TRBD2 (7 bases). Deletions cut 1 base from V and 7 bases from J, with 13 bases between. This CDR3 has 14 residues. CDR1 is LGHNA, CDR2 YSLEER, per germline.